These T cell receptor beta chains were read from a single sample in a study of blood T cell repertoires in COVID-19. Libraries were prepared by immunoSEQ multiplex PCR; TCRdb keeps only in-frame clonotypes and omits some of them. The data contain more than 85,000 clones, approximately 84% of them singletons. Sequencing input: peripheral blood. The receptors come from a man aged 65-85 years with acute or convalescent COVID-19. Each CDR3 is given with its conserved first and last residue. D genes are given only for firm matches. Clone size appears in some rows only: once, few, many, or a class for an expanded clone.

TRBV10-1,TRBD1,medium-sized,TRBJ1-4,TGCGCCAGTGGACAGGCATCTTCATCCACTAATGAAAAACTGTTTTTT,CASGQASSSTNEKLFF
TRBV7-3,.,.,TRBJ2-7,TGTGCCAGCAGCTCAGAGTTCAACAGCTACGAGCAGTACTTC,CASSSEFNSYEQYF
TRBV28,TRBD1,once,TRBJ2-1,TGTGCCAGCAGCACAGGGGGCACTGAGCAGTTCTTC,CASSTGGTEQFF
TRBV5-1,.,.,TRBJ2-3,TGCGCCAGCAGCTTGCCCCGTGGGGGGAGTGCTGATACGCAGTATTTT,CASSLPRGGSADTQYF
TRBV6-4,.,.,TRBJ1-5,TGTGCCAGCAGCATCGAGGCGGGCAATCAGCCCCAGCATTTT,CASSIEAGNQPQHF
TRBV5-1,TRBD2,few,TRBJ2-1,TGCGCCAGCAGCTTGACGGGACTAGCGGGAGATGAGCAGTTCTTC,CASSLTGLAGDEQFF
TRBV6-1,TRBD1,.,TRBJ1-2,TGTGCCAGCAGTGACCCGGGACAGGGCCACTATGGCTACACCTTC,CASSDPGQGHYGYTF
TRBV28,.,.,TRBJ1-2,TGTGCCAGCCGACGGCGGGGGCGAGGCTACACCTTC,CASRRRGRGYTF
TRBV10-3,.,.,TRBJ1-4,TGTGCCATCAGTGATCGGGGAAGCGAAAAACTGTTTTTT,CAISDRGSEKLFF
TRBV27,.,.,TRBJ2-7,TGTGCCAGCATCTTTTACTACGAGCAGTACTTC,CASIFYYEQYF
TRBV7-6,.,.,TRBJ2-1,TGTGCCAGCAGCTCTTCATCCTCATCGGGGAATGTAAGGCAGTTCTTC,CASSSSSSSGNVRQFF
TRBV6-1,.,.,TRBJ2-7,TGTGCCAGCAGTGACAGGGCATCCTCCTACGAGCAGTACTTC,CASSDRASSYEQYF
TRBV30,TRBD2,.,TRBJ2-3,TGTGCCTGGGAGCGGGACACAGATACGCAGTATTTT,CAWERDTDTQYF
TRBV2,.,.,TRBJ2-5,TGTGCCAGCAGTGAACCGAGGGTTCAAGAGACCCAGTACTTC,CASSEPRVQETQYF
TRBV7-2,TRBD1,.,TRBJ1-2,TGTGCCAGCAGCCAAATACAGGGGGCGTCTGGCTACACCTTC,CASSQIQGASGYTF
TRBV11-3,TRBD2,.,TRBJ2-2,TGTGCCAGCAGCTTCCAAGCGGGAGGGCATGTCGGGGAGCTGTTTTTT,CASSFQAGGHVGELFF
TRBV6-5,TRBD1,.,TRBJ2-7,TGTGCCAGCAGAAGGGAAACAGGGGAATTCTACGAGCAGTACTTC,CASRRETGEFYEQYF
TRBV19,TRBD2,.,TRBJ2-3,TGTGCCAGTAGTCGATTAGCGGGAGGGCCCTCAGATACGCAGTATTTT,CASSRLAGGPSDTQYF
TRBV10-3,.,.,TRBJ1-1,TGTGCCATCAGTGAACGGGGTACTGAAGCTTTCTTT,CAISERGTEAFF
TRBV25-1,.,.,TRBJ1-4,TGTGCCAGCAGTGATACTACAACTAATGAAAAACTGTTTTTT,CASSDTTTNEKLFF
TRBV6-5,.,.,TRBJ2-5,TGTGCCAGCAGAAGAGGGCCCATTGATTTGACCCAGTACTTC,CASRRGPIDLTQYF
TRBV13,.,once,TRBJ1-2,TGTGCCAGCCAAAGGGGCGGAACTAACTATGGCTACACCTTC,CASQRGGTNYGYTF
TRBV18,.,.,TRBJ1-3,TGTGCCAGCTCACCAACCGACGCGGCCCGAGCTGTAGGAAACACCATATATTTT,CASSPTDAARAVGNTIYF
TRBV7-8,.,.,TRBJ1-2,TGTGCCAGCAGCATAGACAGCCTGATCAACTATGGCTACACCTTC,CASSIDSLINYGYTF
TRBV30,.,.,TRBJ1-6,TGTGCCTGGACAGAATATAATTCACCCCTCCACTTT,CAWTEYNSPLHF
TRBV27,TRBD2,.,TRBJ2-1,TGTGCCAGCAGGGCTACGGGAGGGGTCAATGAGCAGTTCTTC,CASRATGGVNEQFF
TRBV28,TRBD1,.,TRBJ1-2,TGTGCCAGCAGTCCATTACAGGGGAACTATGGCTACACCTTC,CASSPLQGNYGYTF
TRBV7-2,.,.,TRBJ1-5,TGTGCCAGCAGCTTAGGCCGGGGAGACAATCAGCCCCAGCATTTT,CASSLGRGDNQPQHF
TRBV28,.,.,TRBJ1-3,TGTGCCAGCAGTTGGGTTAGGAGCTCTGGAAACACCATATATTTT,CASSWVRSSGNTIYF
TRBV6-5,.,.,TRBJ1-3,TGTGCCAGCAGGGAGGTATATTCGGGAAACACCATATATTTT,CASREVYSGNTIYF
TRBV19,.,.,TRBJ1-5,TGTGCCAGTAGTTCCGACGTGAGGGCCGGTCAGCCCCAGCATTTT,CASSSDVRAGQPQHF
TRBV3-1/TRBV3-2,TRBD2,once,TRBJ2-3,TGTGCCAGCACCGGGACTAGCGGAACACTAGATACGCAGTATTTT,CASTGTSGTLDTQYF
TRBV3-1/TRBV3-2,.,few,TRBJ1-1,TGTGCCAGCAGCCAAGAGGGGGGGGAGGCTTTCTTT,CASSQEGGEAFF
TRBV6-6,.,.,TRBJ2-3,TGTGCCAGCAGTCCTGGACGTTTCCGGGACATTCACACAGATACGCAGTATTTT,CASSPGRFRDIHTDTQYF
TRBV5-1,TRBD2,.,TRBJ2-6,TGCGCCAGCAGCCGCGGGGGGGCTGGGGCCAACGTCCTGACTTTC,CASSRGGAGANVLTF
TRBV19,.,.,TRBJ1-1,TGTGCCAGTAGATCCCAGGGGCCTCCTATGAACACTGAAGCTTTCTTT,CASRSQGPPMNTEAFF
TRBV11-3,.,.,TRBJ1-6,TGTGCCAGCAGCTTAGACGGACAGCCGAATTCACCCCTCCACTTT,CASSLDGQPNSPLHF
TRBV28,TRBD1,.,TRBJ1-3,TGTGCCAGCAGTCCCGGACAGGGGGCTGGAAACACCATATATTTT,CASSPGQGAGNTIYF
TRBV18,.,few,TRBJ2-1,TGTGCCAGCTCACCGTTAACTAGGAACAATGAGCAGTTCTTC,CASSPLTRNNEQFF
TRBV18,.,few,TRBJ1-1,TGTGCCAGCTCACCAGGCTCTGTGGCCACTGAAGCTTTCTTT,CASSPGSVATEAFF
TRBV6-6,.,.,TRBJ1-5,TGTGCCAGTCTGGACACCGTTCATCAGCCCCAGCATTTT,CASLDTVHQPQHF
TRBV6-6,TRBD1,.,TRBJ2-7,TGTGCCAGCAGTTACGCCCAGGGGGTACCCTACGAGCAGTACTTC,CASSYAQGVPYEQYF
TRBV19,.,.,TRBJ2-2,TGTGCCAGTAGCCACTGGACCGGGGAGCTGTTTTTT,CASSHWTGELFF
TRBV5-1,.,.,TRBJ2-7,TGCGCCAGCAGCTTGTTCGGGACACGTACCTACGAGCAGTACTTC,CASSLFGTRTYEQYF
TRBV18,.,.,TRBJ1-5,TGTGCCAGCTCACCACAGGGGCAATATAGCAATCAGCCCCAGCATTTT,CASSPQGQYSNQPQHF
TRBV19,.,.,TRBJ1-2,TGTGCCAGTAGTGAAGGACAGAGCAACTATGGCTACACCTTC,CASSEGQSNYGYTF
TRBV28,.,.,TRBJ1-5,TGTGCCAGCAGTTTCCCTCACCTGGGGAGAATAAATCAGCCCCAGCATTTT,CASSFPHLGRINQPQHF
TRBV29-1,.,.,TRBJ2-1,TGCAGCGTTGGGAGAAGCTCCTACAATGAGCAGTTCTTC,CSVGRSSYNEQFF
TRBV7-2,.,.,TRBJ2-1,TGTGCCAGCAGCTTCGACTATACAATCTACAATGAGCAGTTCTTC,CASSFDYTIYNEQFF
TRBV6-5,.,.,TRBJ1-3,TGTGCCAGCAGTTATATTAGGGGATTTGGAAACACCATATATTTT,CASSYIRGFGNTIYF
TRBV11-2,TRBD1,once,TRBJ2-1,TGTGCCAGCAGCCCCAGACAGGGAGCTTACAATGAGCAGTTCTTC,CASSPRQGAYNEQFF
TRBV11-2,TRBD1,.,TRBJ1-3,TGTGCCAGCAGCTACGTCAGGGGGCCCCTCGGAAACACCATATATTTT,CASSYVRGPLGNTIYF
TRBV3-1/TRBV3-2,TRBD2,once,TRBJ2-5,TGTGCCAGCAGCCAGGGTACTAGCGGGGGGGCCCAGTACTTC,CASSQGTSGGAQYF
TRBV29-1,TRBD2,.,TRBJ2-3,TGCAGCGTTGAATACCTAGCGGGGGGCCAGGGCACAGATACGCAGTATTTT,CSVEYLAGGQGTDTQYF
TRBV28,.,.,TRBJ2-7,TGTGCCAGCACCGCCGGGACAATTAACCGCCGACAGTACTTC,CASTAGTINRRQYF
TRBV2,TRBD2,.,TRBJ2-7,TGTGCCAGCAGGAGGGGAGGGCCTGTCGAGCAGTACTTC,CASRRGGPVEQYF
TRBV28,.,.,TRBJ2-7,TGTGCCAGCAGTTTGGGCAGCTCCTACGAGCAGTACTTC,CASSLGSSYEQYF
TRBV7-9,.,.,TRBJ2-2,TGTGCCAGCAGCTTGAACCCTGGATTTGTACAGGAGAACACCGGGGAGCTGTTTTTT,CASSLNPGFVQENTGELFF
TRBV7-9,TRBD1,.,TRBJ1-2,TGTGCCAGCAGCTCGCCGACAGGGCGAGCTGGCTACACCTTC,CASSSPTGRAGYTF